This T cell receptor (beta chain) was documented in a study of cytomegalovirus exposure and HLA in healthy donors. Study results and caveats: The CMV antigen specificity of a few CMV-associated chains was confirmed through in vitro analysis. First-cohort TCR clusters were later found to tend to co-occur in the 120 or so validation repertoires. Overall, around 160 TCR beta chains were annotated as cytomegalovirus-associated.

The CDR3 is made up of 15 amino acids. Profiling relied on immunoSEQ multiplex PCR, and the TCRdb table lists in-frame clones only, not all of them. Counted here are over 120,000 clones, about 90% occurring once; the ten biggest clones make up around 5.9%. A remark on this clone: Its antigen is not identified.

The chain carries TRBV21-1 and TRBJ1-2; the table calls TRBD1, which could not be checked here. TRBV21-1 is noted as a pseudogene. The material sequenced was PBMCs. The receptor was derived from a woman aged 25 to 39 in good health and CMV-seropositive. CDR3 loop: CASSKRGGCIYGYTF. In DNA, the CDR3 is TGTGCCAGCAGCAAAAGAGGGGGTTGTATCTATGGCTACACCTTC.